Presented here are 14 T cell receptor beta chains from one specimen sequenced in a study of blood T cell repertoires in COVID-19. Assay used: immunoSEQ multiplex PCR; TCRdb lists only in-frame clones, some missing. The profile shows about 70,000 clones, approximately 86% of them singletons. The specimen was peripheral blood. These receptors all come from a woman aged 55-75 years with acute or convalescent COVID-19.

The chain links TRBV7-2 to TRBJ2-1; 10 bases line up with TRBD2. The CDR3 contains 15 residues. J lost 8 bases, V lost 4 bases, and 8 bases had no gene match. The germline V gene encodes CDR1 SGHTA and CDR2 FQGNSA. CDR3 amino acids: CASSWRSGGRDEQFF. The CDR3 DNA reads TGTGCCAGCAGCTGGCGTAGCGGGGGGAGAGATGAGCAGTTCTTC. The full variable domain, its missing parts supplied by reference TRBV7-2 and TRBJ2-1, is GAGVSQSPSNKVTEKGKDVELRCDPISGHTALYWYRQSLGQGLEFLIYFQGNSAPDKSGLPSDRFSAERTGGSVSTLTIQRTQQEDSAVYLCASSWRSGGRDEQFFGPGTRLTVL.

This clone was recorded only once. The V call is TRBV21-1, the J call TRBJ1-1; TRBD1 is the table's D call, not checked against the DNA. TRBV21-1 corresponds to a pseudogene. CDR3 length: 16 amino acids. The CDR3 loop reads CASSRAGQGGTTEAFF. Written as DNA, the CDR3 is TGTGCCAGCAGCCGGGCCGGACAGGGCGGTACCACTGAAGCTTTCTTT.

This clone came up once. The chain uses TRBV28 and TRBJ2-1, with 12 bases lining up with TRBD2. This CDR3 comprises 18 residues. Per germline, CDR1 MDHEN and CDR2 SYDVKM. Losses at the gene ends were 7 bases for V and 0 bases for J; bases not matched to a gene: 10. The CDR3 protein is CASIELAGGPSSYNEQFF. For the CDR3, the DNA is TGTGCCAGCATCGAACTAGCGGGGGGACCAAGCTCCTACAATGAGCAGTTCTTC.

In its sample, this clone was seen once. The chain employs TRBV10-3 and TRBJ2-5; TRBD2 agrees at 7 bases. The ends lost 3 bases at V and 0 bases at J; junction bases unmatched: 7. Germline assignment: CDR1 ENHRY and CDR2 SYGVKD. CDR3 size: 16 residues. The CDR3 is CAISEASGEYQETQYF. CDR3 bases: TGTGCCATCAGTGAAGCGAGCGGGGAATACCAAGAGACCCAGTACTTC.

The rearrangement links TRBV5-1 to TRBJ2-1; TRBD1 aligns across 9 bases. This CDR3 has 15 residues. The germline V gene has CDR1 SGHRS and CDR2 YFSETQ. Unmatched junction bases numbered 2, after V lost 4 bases and J lost 0 bases. In nucleotides, the CDR3 is TGCGCCAGCAGCGGGGGACAGGGCTCCTACAATGAGCAGTTCTTC. This gives the protein CASSGGQGSYNEQFF.

The V and J genes are TRBV6-2 or TRBV6-3 and TRBJ1-5; 9 bases match TRBD1. The V gene's germline CDR1 is MNHEY and CDR2 SVGEGT. CDR3 length: 17 residues. V was pared by 5 bases and J by 0 bases, with 8 bases of the junction left unmatched. CDR3 loop: CASSLTGGLYSNQPQHF. CDR3 DNA: TGTGCCAGCAGTCTTACAGGGGGCCTTTATAGCAATCAGCCCCAGCATTTT.

The chain carries TRBV7-2 and TRBJ1-5, with D perhaps matching TRBD1 (5 bases). The CDR3 is 14 amino acids. CDR1 and CDR2 (germline): SGHTA, FQGNSA. V was cut by 5 bases and J by 7 bases, with 15 bases left in between. The CDR3 sequence: CASSPWGVAQPQHF. The CDR3, as DNA: TGTGCCAGCAGCCCTTGGGGGGTGGCACAGCCCCAGCATTTT.

The V and J genes are TRBV5-1 and TRBJ1-4; D unresolved. Germline assignment: CDR1 SGHRS and CDR2 YFSETQ. The CDR3 spans 14 residues. Trimming removed 2 bases at V and 8 bases at J, with 13 bases between. The CDR3 protein is CASSFRGLREKLFF. As DNA, the CDR3 is TGCGCCAGCAGCTTCCGAGGGCTAAGGGAAAAACTGTTTTTT.

This chain connects TRBV11-1 to TRBJ2-4; weak D call: TRBD1 (6 bases). Germline assignment: CDR1 SGHAT and CDR2 FQDESV (reference sequence). The CDR3 sequence is 14 residues long. Trimming left V 0 bases short and J 5 bases short, with 8 bases between. CDR3 amino acids: CASSLARTENIQYF. The CDR3 bases are TGTGCCAGCAGCTTAGCGAGGACAGAAAACATTCAGTACTTC.

The sample holds a few counts of this clone. The chain joins TRBV3-1 (or the pseudogene TRBV3-2) to TRBJ1-3; D gene ambiguous. This CDR3 region has 15 residues. V lost 6 bases and J lost 1, with 13 bases in between. Germline lookup yields CDR1 LGHDT and CDR2 YNNKEL (reference sequence). Here the CDR3 DNA reads TGTGCCAGCAGTAGTCGGTCATTTTCTGGAAACACCATATATTTT. It is translated as CASSSRSFSGNTIYF.

The rearrangement uses TRBV19 and TRBJ2-7; 7 nucleotides match TRBD1. The CDR3 extends over 13 amino acids. Germline V CDR1 and CDR2: LNHDA, SQIVND (reference sequence). V lost 4 bases to trimming and J lost 10 bases; unmatched junction nucleotides: 10. Here the CDR3 DNA reads TGTGCCAGTAGTACCGGGACAGAATCCCCCCAGTACTTC. This codes for CASSTGTESPQYF.

The V call is TRBV6-5, the J call TRBJ2-7; D is possibly TRBD2 (6 bases). Trimming cost V 5 bases and J 6 bases, with 14 bases left between them. CDR3 length: 13 residues. From germline, CDR1 is MNHEY and CDR2 SVGAGI. DNA of the CDR3: TGTGCCAGCAGTCGGGACTTCACCGGCGAGCAGTACTTC. It yields the protein CASSRDFTGEQYF.

The chain joins TRBV5-1 to TRBJ2-7; weak D call: TRBD2 (6 bases). Germline CDR1 and CDR2: SGHRS and YFSETQ. The V gene lost 2 bases and the J gene lost 5 bases, with 14 bases spanning the gap. This CDR3 comprises 14 residues. CDR3 in DNA: TGCGCCAGCAGCTTTTTGGGTAGCGGCGACGAGCAGTACTTC. Translating gives CASSFLGSGDEQYF. The whole variable domain, remainder taken from reference TRBV5-1 and TRBJ2-7, is KAGVTQTPRYLIKTRGQQVTLSCSPISGHRSVSWYQQTPGQGLQFLFEYFSETQRNKGNFPGRFSGRQFSNSRSEMNVSTLELGDSALYLCASSFLGSGDEQYFGPGTRLTVT.

This clone was counted between two and nine times. V usage is TRBV12-3 or TRBV12-4 and J usage is TRBJ2-3; weak D call: TRBD1 (6 bases). The CDR3 has 13 residues. V was shortened by 7 bases and J by 4 bases, with 12 bases between the two germline ends. In DNA form, the CDR3 reads TGTGCCAGCACCAAGACAGGATCAGATACGCAGTATTTT. It encodes CASTKTGSDTQYF.